The T cell receptor beta chain described here comes from a study of memory CD4+ T cells and cytomegalovirus serostatus. Study-wide findings and caveats: CD4+ memory repertoires contained about two fifths of the 164 reported CMV TCRbeta sequences.

The sort gate was single viable CD3+CD4+CD8-CD45RO+ cells for memory CD4+ T cells. CD4+ T cells were isolated by positive magnetic selection. Only in-frame clones appear in the TCRdb table, and some are missing; sequencing was by immunoSEQ multiplex PCR. The table records some 46,000 clones, about 79% of them present only once. This clone has a single count. Its antigen is undetermined. Germline loops: CDR1 SGDLS, CDR2 YYNGEE. This CDR3 region has 12 residues. Unmatched junction bases numbered 3, after V lost 4 bases and J lost 6 bases. The gene calls are TRBV9 and TRBJ2-7; 8 nucleotides align to TRBD1. The sample comprised memory CD4+ T cells from blood. This receptor was obtained from an adult in good health and CMV-seronegative. In DNA, the CDR3 is TGTGCCAGCAGCATTGACAGGGGCGAGCAGTACTTC. Translated, it gives CASSIDRGEQYF.